Below are 9 T cell receptor beta chains sequenced from a single sample in a study of monozygotic twins with inflammatory bowel disease. TCRdb reworked the 5' RACE reads into one entry per CDR3 protein, no DNA. This sample's table reports nearly 450,000 distinct CDR3 sequences. Sequenced: blood. All receptors derive from a human donor with ulcerative colitis or Crohn's disease, or a healthy co-twin of an affected twin (not recorded which).

This chain connects TRBV5-1 to TRBJ2-2; TCRdb's D gene call, TRBD2, goes unchecked for lack of DNA. The germline CDR1 and CDR2 sequences are SGHRS and YFSETQ. The CDR3 consists of 17 residues. The CDR3 protein is CASRREKDFSNTGELFF.

The gene calls are TRBV3-1 and TRBJ1-6. Germline CDR1 LGHDT, CDR2 YNNKEL (reference sequence). CDR3 length equals 14 residues. The CDR3 protein is CASSQPQSNSPLHF.

The genes are TRBV7-2 and TRBJ2-5. CDR1 SGHTA and CDR2 FQGNSA come from the germline V gene. The CDR3 totals 13 residues. The CDR3 sequence: CASSFETRKTQYF.

The chain has TRBV3-1 and TRBJ1-2. This CDR3 is 14 amino acids long. Germline V CDR1 and CDR2: LGHDT, YNNKEL (reference sequence). CDR3 region: CASSQVGPNYGYTF.

Here the CDR3 reads CATTSGREETQYF. The chain is built from TRBV10-3 and TRBJ2-5; TCRdb calls TRBD2, which cannot be checked without DNA. The CDR3 extends over 13 amino acids. Germline CDR1 is ENHRY and CDR2 is SYGVKD.

J is TRBJ2-3 and V is TRBV5-1; TCRdb gives TRBD1 as the D gene, but with no DNA this cannot be confirmed. This CDR3 is built from 14 residues. Germline lookup yields CDR1 SGHRS and CDR2 YFSETQ. The CDR3 is CASTLVGGQDTQYF. The whole variable domain, filled in from reference TRBV5-1 and TRBJ2-3, reads KAGVTQTPRYLIKTRGQQVTLSCSPISGHRSVSWYQQTPGQGLQFLFEYFSETQRNKGNFPGRFSGRQFSNSRSEMNVSTLELGDSALYLCASTLVGGQDTQYFGPGTRLTVL.

V gene TRBV7-2 combines with J gene TRBJ1-6; TCRdb lists TRBD1, though no DNA is available to test this call. CDR1 is SGHTA, CDR2 FQGNSA, per germline. CDR3 length: 14 residues. Here the CDR3 reads CASSQGTVSSPLHF.

The chain is built from TRBV7-8 and TRBJ2-7; as DNA is missing, the TRBD1 call by TCRdb cannot be tested. Germline CDR1 is SGHVS and CDR2 is FQNEAQ. The CDR3 totals 17 residues. This CDR3 reads CASSFPRLARGFHEQYF.

J is TRBJ2-2 and V is TRBV5-1. CDR1 SGHRS and CDR2 YFSETQ come from the germline V gene. This CDR3 contains 17 residues. The CDR3 sequence: CASSLGLAAANTGELFF.